These T cell receptor beta chains were read from a single sample in a study of cytomegalovirus exposure and HLA in healthy donors. The data were produced by immunoSEQ multiplex PCR, yet TCRdb's version contains in-frame clones alone and is incomplete. This sample's table has about 130,000 clones. Input material: PBMCs. The origin of the receptors is a man younger than 35 in good health and CMV-seronegative. CDR3s include the opening cysteine and the closing phenylalanine or tryptophan. D genes are given only for firm matches.

D,J,V,DNA,CDR3
TRBD1,TRBJ1-1,TRBV7-3,TGTGCCAGCAGCCCCCATTCAGGGGGCCCCACTGAAGCTTTCTTT,CASSPHSGGPTEAFF
NA,TRBJ1-1,TRBV10-3,TGTGCCATCAGTGACCGGGGGACTGAAGCTTTCTTT,CAISDRGTEAFF
TRBD1,TRBJ2-7,TRBV28,TGTGCCAGCAGTTTTGAACAGGGGACAGCGTACTTC,CASSFEQGTAYF
NA,TRBJ2-3,TRBV2,TGTGCCAGCAGTGTAGGTGGGAGACCCTCCACAGATACGCAGTATTTT,CASSVGGRPSTDTQYF
TRBD1,TRBJ2-3,TRBV7-2,TGTGCCAGCAGCACGGGACAGGGCAGCACAGATACGCAGTATTTT,CASSTGQGSTDTQYF
NA,TRBJ2-1,TRBV27,TGTGCCAGCAGTTTATCTCACGGGGTTGAGCAGTTCTTC,CASSLSHGVEQFF
TRBD1,TRBJ1-5,TRBV19,TGTGCCAGTAGTATAGGGACAGGGATAGGCAATCAGCCCCAGCATTTT,CASSIGTGIGNQPQHF
TRBD2,TRBJ2-5,TRBV29-1,TGCAGCGTGGGGAGGACTAGCGGTTGGGAAGAGACCCAGTACTTC,CSVGRTSGWEETQYF
TRBD1,TRBJ2-5,TRBV7-2,TGTGCCAGCAGCTTCGGGACAGGGGGCGTGGAGACCCAGTACTTC,CASSFGTGGVETQYF
NA,TRBJ2-5,TRBV28,TGTGCCAGCAGTTTATTCAGGAACAGGGCCGAGACCCAGTACTTC,CASSLFRNRAETQYF
NA,TRBJ1-5,TRBV7-9,TGTGCCAGCGGCGTACAGGGCAATCAGCCCCAGCATTTT,CASGVQGNQPQHF
TRBD1,TRBJ2-7,TRBV29-1,TGCAGCGTGGAAGCCGGGACAGGGCTTGCGGGAGAGCAGTACTTC,CSVEAGTGLAGEQYF
TRBD1,TRBJ2-6,TRBV7-8,TGTGCCAGCAGCCTCCGGACAGGGTTAGAATCTGGGGCCAACGTCCTGACTTTC,CASSLRTGLESGANVLTF
NA,TRBJ1-5,TRBV28,TGTGCCAGCGGGACACCCAATCAGCCCCAGCATTTT,CASGTPNQPQHF
TRBD1,TRBJ2-1,TRBV7-6,TGTGCCAGCAGCGTTATAGGGGACAGGGGGCGAGATGAGCAGTTCTTC,CASSVIGDRGRDEQFF
TRBD1,TRBJ1-4,TRBV5-1,TGCGCCAGCAGCTTGGCCGCTACAGGGGTGATTAATGAAAAACTGTTTTTT,CASSLAATGVINEKLFF
TRBD1,TRBJ1-6,TRBV30,TGTGCCTTCGACAGGGTTAATTCACCCCTCCACTTT,CAFDRVNSPLHF
NA,TRBJ1-2,TRBV5-1,TGCGCCAGCAGCTTGGCCGAGAGCTATGGCTACACCTTC,CASSLAESYGYTF
NA,TRBJ1-5,TRBV6-5,TGTGCCAGTAGGGAGGGAAATCAGCCCCAGCATTTT,CASREGNQPQHF
TRBD1,TRBJ1-2,TRBV28,TGTGCCAGCACCCAGGGGGCGAAGGGCTACACCTTC,CASTQGAKGYTF
NA,TRBJ2-7,TRBV4-3,TGCGCCAGCAGCCAACGGTGGGCGGCGGGAGAGCAGTACTTC,CASSQRWAAGEQYF
NA,TRBJ2-7,TRBV28,TGTGCCAGCAGTCGGACAACCTGGGACTACGAGCAGTACTTC,CASSRTTWDYEQYF
NA,TRBJ1-1,TRBV28,TGTGCCAGCAACCCGTACCCCACAGGGCGGGACACTGAAGCTTTCTTT,CASNPYPTGRDTEAFF
NA,TRBJ1-5,TRBV2,TGTGCCAGCAGTGAACTTCTTCCCAGGGATTCCTCCAATCAGCCCCAGCATTTT,CASSELLPRDSSNQPQHF
NA,TRBJ2-1,TRBV7-3,TGTGCCAGCAGCTTAGTGGGAGAGTCCTACAATGAGCAGTTCTTC,CASSLVGESYNEQFF
TRBD1,TRBJ1-2,TRBV30,TGTGCCTGGAGTGGACAGGGATTAATCTATGGCTACACCTTC,CAWSGQGLIYGYTF
NA,TRBJ1-1,TRBV25-1,TGTGCTACAACGGGGGGCTGGTCGGGCACTGAAGCTTTCTTT,CATTGGWSGTEAFF
TRBD1,TRBJ2-7,TRBV28,TGTGCCAGCAGTCTAGACAGGGTTTCTTCTAACGAGCAGTACTTC,CASSLDRVSSNEQYF
TRBD1,TRBJ2-1,TRBV29-1,TGCAGCGTGCCGGGACAGTATTTCGGTGAGCAGTTCTTC,CSVPGQYFGEQFF
NA,TRBJ2-7,TRBV7-3,TGTGCCAGCAGCTTAGGCGGGATCGGGGGAGGTGAGCAGTACTTC,CASSLGGIGGGEQYF
TRBD2,TRBJ2-7,TRBV19,TGTGCCAGTAGTATAGGGGGCGGACTAGCGGGGGACTACGAGCAGTACTTC,CASSIGGGLAGDYEQYF
NA,TRBJ1-1,TRBV7-8,TGTGCCAGCAGCCTACGTAGCACTGAAGCTTTCTTT,CASSLRSTEAFF
NA,TRBJ1-2,TRBV5-1,TGCGCCAGCAGCTTGGATGAGCCACTAAGGCATGGCTACACCTTC,CASSLDEPLRHGYTF
TRBD2,TRBJ2-1,TRBV2,TGTGCCAGCAGATCGGGACTAGCGGGGGGGGTCGGTATTCGGTTCTTC,CASRSGLAGGVGIRFF
TRBD1,TRBJ2-7,TRBV7-2,TGTGCCAGCAGCCCCCGGGACAGGGGGATTTACGAGCAGTACTTC,CASSPRDRGIYEQYF
NA,TRBJ1-1,TRBV18,TGTGCCAGCTCACCGATGACAGGTTTACCCACTGAAGCTTTCTTT,CASSPMTGLPTEAFF
NA,TRBJ2-3,TRBV28,TGTGCCAGCAGTCTGCAGCACAGGGGCACAGATACGCAGTATTTT,CASSLQHRGTDTQYF
NA,TRBJ2-7,TRBV9,TGTGCCAGCAGCGTATTGCCCCTATCCTACGAGCAGTACTTC,CASSVLPLSYEQYF
TRBD1,TRBJ2-7,TRBV11-1,TGTGCCAGCAGCTTTACCGGGACAGAGAGCTCCTACGAGCAGTACTTC,CASSFTGTESSYEQYF
TRBD2,TRBJ2-2,TRBV5-1,TGCGCCAGCAGCTTGGAACTAGCGGGGGGCTTGAACACCGGGGAGCTGTTTTTT,CASSLELAGGLNTGELFF
TRBD1,TRBJ1-3,TRBV10-3,TGTGCCATAGCCGGGACAGCTGGAAACACCATATATTTT,CAIAGTAGNTIYF
TRBD1,TRBJ2-1,TRBV6-5,TGTGCCAGCAGTTACAAAGGACAGGGCGAGCAGTTCTTC,CASSYKGQGEQFF
NA,TRBJ2-7,TRBV30,TGTGCCTGGAGAGCATTCGGACTCAGCTCCTACGAGCAGTACTTC,CAWRAFGLSSYEQYF
TRBD1,TRBJ2-7,TRBV7-9,TGTGCCAGCAGCTTAGCACGACGGGCAACAGGGGGAACGGACGAGCAGTACTTC,CASSLARRATGGTDEQYF
NA,TRBJ2-2,TRBV7-6,TGTGCCAGCAGCTTAGGGGTGACAGGAAACACCGGGGAGCTGTTTTTT,CASSLGVTGNTGELFF
TRBD1,TRBJ2-7,TRBV28,TGTGCCAGCAGTCATACAGGGGGCACCCCTGGATACGAGCAGTACTTC,CASSHTGGTPGYEQYF
TRBD1,TRBJ2-1,TRBV30,TGTGCCTGGAAAGGGACAGGGGCAGGGGCTGAGCAGTTCTTC,CAWKGTGAGAEQFF
TRBD1,TRBJ1-1,TRBV10-3,TGTGCCATCAGTGAGTCGAGGGGACAGGGGGGATCTGAAGCTTTCTTT,CAISESRGQGGSEAFF
TRBD2,TRBJ2-7,TRBV27,TGTGCCAGCATGCGGGAGGGCCCAGCACGTGAGCAGTACTTC,CASMREGPAREQYF
NA,TRBJ2-1,TRBV9,TGTGCCAGCAGCCGGGGGTTCTACAATGAGCAGTTCTTC,CASSRGFYNEQFF
TRBD1,TRBJ2-1,TRBV5-1,TGCGCCAGCAGCTCCGGGACAGGGGGCAATGAGCAGTTCTTC,CASSSGTGGNEQFF
TRBD1,TRBJ1-2,TRBV28,TGTGCCAGCAGTCTCATAAGACAGGGGGGGAGCGGCTATGGCTACACCTTC,CASSLIRQGGSGYGYTF
NA,TRBJ2-5,TRBV18,TGTGCCAGCTCACTAGACGGGGGAGAGACCCAGTACTTC,CASSLDGGETQYF
NA,TRBJ2-1,TRBV29-1,TGCAGCGTTGCTAGTAATGAGCAGTTCTTC,CSVASNEQFF
TRBD1,TRBJ2-7,TRBV6-6,TGTGCCAGCAGTAACCGGGACAGGGGCGAGCAGTACTTC,CASSNRDRGEQYF